This T cell receptor beta chain is from a study of cytomegalovirus exposure and HLA in healthy donors. Generated by immunoSEQ multiplex PCR, the TCRdb table keeps only in-frame clones and is missing some. The sample includes 250,000 or so clones, nearly 90% of them seen just once. Sequencing input: PBMCs. This receptor was identified in a woman in her late teens or twenties in good health and CMV-seronegative.

The CDR3 region has the DNA TGTGCCAGCAGCCAAGACGAAACAGGGTTTCGAAATGAGCAGTTCTTC. As protein: CASSQDETGFRNEQFF. The chain employs TRBV4-2 and TRBJ2-1; D might be TRBD1 (6 bases). The CDR3 loop spans 16 amino acids. CDR1 LGHNA and CDR2 YNFKEQ come from the germline V gene. Trimming removed 0 bases at V and 7 bases at J, with 16 bases between.